The 29 T cell receptor beta chains below come from one sample, sequenced in a study of radiotherapy plus CTLA-4 blockade in lung cancer. Generated by immunoSEQ multiplex PCR, the TCRdb table keeps only in-frame clones and is missing some. The sample includes 40,000 to 45,000 clones, approximately 70% of them seen just once. Sequenced material: peripheral blood, taken from a patient treated with radiotherapy plus ipilimumab. The receptors originated from a human donor with non-small cell lung cancer who had stable disease on radiotherapy plus ipilimumab.

V is TRBV4-3 and J is TRBJ1-6; D is uncertain. The CDR3 is 17 residues long. V was shortened by 2 bases and J by 5 bases, with 16 bases between the two germline ends. Germline CDR1 is LGHNA and CDR2 is YSLEER. This chain's CDR3 is CASSQKPPPLNNSPLHF. For the CDR3, the DNA is TGCGCCAGCAGCCAAAAGCCCCCGCCTCTCAATAATTCACCCCTCCACTTT.

The rearrangement uses TRBV5-8 and TRBJ1-6; 7 nucleotides line up with TRBD1. This CDR3 contains 14 residues. Germline CDR1 and CDR2: SGHTS and YDEGEE. V trimming: 4 bases; J trimming: 6 bases; junction bases outside the gene matches: 4. The CDR3 DNA reads TGTGCCAGCAGCAGGACAGGCTTTAATTCACCCCTCCACTTT. It encodes CASSRTGFNSPLHF.

This clone showed up just once. This chain uses TRBV30 with TRBJ1-3; no definite D call. CDR1 and CDR2 (germline): GTSNPN, SVGIG (reference sequence). The ends were cut back, 6 bases at V and 4 bases at J, with 19 bases in the middle. The CDR3 length is 15 residues. CDR3 nucleotide sequence: TGTGCCTGCGGCCCGGGAGGGTATTCCGGAAACACCATATATTTT. It translates to CACGPGGYSGNTIYF.

The chain is built from TRBV18 and TRBJ2-2, with D unresolved. CDR3 length: 15 residues. V was clipped by 3 bases and J by 5 bases, with 13 bases between them. The germline gives CDR1 KGHSH, CDR2 LQKENI. This CDR3 is CASSPGTGWTGELFF. The CDR3 nucleotides read TGTGCCAGCTCACCGGGCACTGGGTGGACCGGGGAGCTGTTTTTT.

The chain joins TRBV6-5 to TRBJ1-1, with D possibly matching TRBD1 (6 bases). Germline V gene sequence: CDR1 MNHEY, CDR2 SVGAGI. V shed 2 bases and J shed 7 bases, with 11 bases lying between them. The CDR3 extends over 13 amino acids. CDR3 sequence (DNA): TGTGCCAGCAGTTACCCTGGACAGCATGAAGCTTTCTTT. Translated: CASSYPGQHEAFF.

The rearrangement links TRBV5-1 to TRBJ1-2; perhaps TRBD1 as D (5 bases). The CDR3 totals 14 residues. V was pared by 2 bases and J by 4 bases, with 12 bases between. CDR1 is SGHRS and CDR2 is YFSETQ in the germline V gene. The CDR3: CASSLRSQGYGYTF. CDR3 nucleotide sequence: TGCGCCAGCAGCTTACGTTCGCAGGGCTATGGCTACACCTTC. Combining the CDR3 with reference TRBV5-1 and TRBJ1-2 gives the whole variable domain KAGVTQTPRYLIKTRGQQVTLSCSPISGHRSVSWYQQTPGQGLQFLFEYFSETQRNKGNFPGRFSGRQFSNSRSEMNVSTLELGDSALYLCASSLRSQGYGYTFGSGTRLTVV.

The CDR3 loop is CASSFSDRAGNTIYF. The CDR3 DNA sequence: TGTGCCAGCAGCTTCTCCGACAGGGCTGGAAACACCATATATTTT. The J gene is TRBJ1-3, the V gene TRBV7-8; 7 nucleotides align to TRBD1. Germline V gives CDR1 SGHVS, CDR2 FQNEAQ. Trimming at V came to 3 bases and at J to 2 bases, leaving 4 bases not matched to a gene. There are 15 residues in the CDR3. Filled out from reference TRBV7-8 and TRBJ1-3, the complete variable domain reads GAGVSQSPRYKVAKRGQDVALRCDPISGHVSLFWYQQALGQGPEFLTYFQNEAQLDKSGLPSDRFFAERPEGSVSTLKIQRTQQEDSAVYLCASSFSDRAGNTIYFGEGSWLTVV.

CDR3 nucleotide sequence: TGTGCCAGCAGTTACGGCAGGGCGGACTATGGCTACACCTTC. Encoded protein: CASSYGRADYGYTF. V usage is TRBV6-6 and J usage is TRBJ1-2, with D maybe TRBD1 (5 bases). Germline V CDR1 and CDR2: MNHNY, SVGAGI (reference sequence). V was clipped by 2 bases and J by 3 bases, with 10 bases between them. This CDR3 spans 14 amino acids.

This chain uses TRBV7-9 with TRBJ2-5; no clear D gene. Germline CDR1 and CDR2: SEHNR and FQNEAQ (reference sequence). Trimming left V 3 bases short and J 5 bases short, with 7 bases between. This CDR3 region has 12 residues. Here the CDR3 DNA reads TGTGCCAGCAGCTTTATTTCCGAGACCCAGTACTTC. Translated, it gives CASSFISETQYF.

This chain links TRBV7-2 with TRBJ2-6, with a tentative D call TRBD2 (6 bases). CDR1 SGHTA and CDR2 FQGNSA come from the germline V gene. The CDR3 is 16 amino acids. Trimming took off 0 bases at V and 4 bases at J, with 10 bases between the two ends. The CDR3, as DNA: TGTGCCAGCAGCTTAGCGGGCGGGGCCGGGGCCAACGTCCTGACTTTC. Its translation is CASSLAGGAGANVLTF.

V and J are TRBV2 and TRBJ2-5; D is perhaps TRBD1 (6 bases). V was trimmed by 7 bases and J by 5 bases, leaving 11 bases between them. The length of the CDR3 is 12 residues. Germline V gene data show CDR1 as SNHLY and CDR2 as FYNNEI. CDR3 sequence reads: CASKFDRETQYF. The CDR3 DNA reads TGTGCCAGCAAATTCGACAGGGAGACCCAGTACTTC.

The CDR3 region has the DNA TGCGCCAGCAGCCAAGACGGACTAGCGGGGGGCTCTGGGGCCAACGTCCTGACTTTC. Its translation is CASSQDGLAGGSGANVLTF. The V and J genes are TRBV4-3 and TRBJ2-6, with 14 nucleotides matching TRBD2. The trim removed 0 bases at V and 0 bases at J, leaving 1 base unmatched. The germline V gene encodes CDR1 LGHNA and CDR2 YSLEER. This CDR3 has 19 residues.

The chain employs TRBV2 and TRBJ1-1, with D maybe TRBD1 (6 bases). The germline V and J ends were trimmed by 10 bases and 3 bases, with 21 bases remaining between them. This CDR3 comprises 15 residues. Germline CDR1 and CDR2: SNHLY and FYNNEI. The CDR3 sequence is CATHTPRKGDTEAFF. CDR3 in DNA: TGTGCCACCCATACCCCCAGGAAGGGGGACACTGAAGCTTTCTTT.

This clone showed up just once. The chain links TRBV5-1 to TRBJ2-6; a weak D match, TRBD2 (5 bases). V lost 0 bases and J 4 bases, leaving 14 bases between the germline ends. CDR3 length: 17 residues. Per the germline V gene, CDR1 is SGHRS and CDR2 is YFSETQ. The CDR3 DNA is TGCGCCAGCAGCTTGGAAGTGAAGGGAGTCGGGGCCAACGTCCTGACTTTC. Its protein product is CASSLEVKGVGANVLTF.

This chain joins TRBV6-5 and TRBJ2-3; 9 bases align to TRBD1. The CDR3 runs to 15 residues. The V segment lost 8 bases and the J segment 4 bases; nucleotides outside the gene matches: 10. Germline CDR1 and CDR2: MNHEY and SVGAGI. The CDR3 nucleotides read TGTGCCAGCCGGACCGGGACAGGGAGTCCAGATACGCAGTATTTT. Protein product: CASRTGTGSPDTQYF.

V is TRBV30 and J is TRBJ2-5; D possibly corresponds to TRBD1 (6 bases). This CDR3 is built from 13 residues. V was pared by 1 base and J by 5 bases, with 11 bases between. Germline CDR1 is GTSNPN and CDR2 is SVGIG (reference sequence). The CDR3 nucleotides are TGTGCCTGGAGTGGGGGGCCCGGCGAGACCCAGTACTTC. Its protein product is CAWSGGPGETQYF.

The chain employs TRBV5-1 and TRBJ2-1; 7 positions match TRBD1. This CDR3 contains 15 residues. Trimming at V came to 4 bases and at J to 7 bases, leaving 11 bases not matched to a gene. Germline lookup yields CDR1 SGHRS and CDR2 YFSETQ. CDR3 in amino acids: CASSRSDRDMNEQFF. In DNA, the CDR3 is TGCGCCAGCAGCAGGTCTGACAGGGACATGAATGAGCAGTTCTTC.

The V call is TRBV6-6, the J call TRBJ1-2; D might be TRBD1 (5 bases). The V gene lost 2 bases and the J gene lost 4 bases, with 11 bases spanning the gap. The CDR3 length is 14 residues. Germline V lookup: CDR1 MNHNY, CDR2 SVGAGI (reference sequence). CDR3 loop: CASSYGAGPYGYTF. CDR3 nucleotide sequence: TGTGCCAGCAGTTACGGGGCAGGTCCCTATGGCTACACCTTC.

The V gene is TRBV7-6, the J gene TRBJ2-5; 8 bases fit TRBD2. The CDR3 contains 17 residues. Germline CDR1 reads SGHVS; CDR2 reads FNYEAQ. Trimming removed 3 bases from V and 5 bases from J; junction bases left unmatched: 14. The CDR3 is CASSFQRGRRGEETQYF. The CDR3 DNA reads TGTGCCAGCAGCTTCCAGCGGGGGAGGCGGGGGGAGGAGACCCAGTACTTC.

The rearrangement uses TRBV28 and TRBJ2-6; 11 bases are a match to TRBD1. The length of the CDR3 is 17 residues. CDR1 and CDR2 (germline): MDHEN, SYDVKM. The J segment lost 2 bases and the V segment lost 6 bases, leaving 6 bases of the junction unmatched. CDR3 amino acids: CASSSPGQGAGANVLTF. The CDR3 nucleotides read TGTGCCAGCAGCTCACCGGGACAGGGGGCTGGGGCCAACGTCCTGACTTTC.

The chain uses TRBV4-1 and TRBJ1-2; 7 bases map to TRBD1. The junction had 10 bases not matched to a gene; V was cut back by 1 base and J by 5 bases. From germline, CDR1 is MGHRA and CDR2 YSYEKL. CDR3 length: 16 residues. CDR3 residues: CASSQGDSDLGYGYTF. In DNA form, the CDR3 reads TGCGCCAGCAGCCAAGGGGACAGCGATTTAGGATATGGCTACACCTTC.

A few counts support this clone. This chain joins TRBV19 and TRBJ2-7; a possible D gene is TRBD1 (6 bases). CDR1 and CDR2 from the germline V gene are LNHDA and SQIVND (reference sequence). Trimming took off 3 bases at V and 2 bases at J, with 14 bases between the two ends. This CDR3 has 15 amino acids. In DNA, the CDR3 is TGTGCCAGTAGTATTGAGCCAGGGGTCACCTACGAGCAGTACTTC. Protein sequence: CASSIEPGVTYEQYF.

This clone was seen a handful of times. The chain carries TRBV7-2 and TRBJ1-3; 11 nucleotides match TRBD1. This CDR3 has 18 amino acids. Germline V CDR1 and CDR2: SGHTA, FQGNSA. The junction had 11 bases not matched to a gene; V was cut back by 5 bases and J by 2 bases. CDR3 sequence (DNA): TGTGCCAGCAGCCGAAGGGCGGGACAGGGGGTTCCTGGAAACACCATATATTTT. It is translated as CASSRRAGQGVPGNTIYF.

This chain connects TRBV7-8 to TRBJ1-1, with D possibly being TRBD1 (6 bases). The CDR3 spans 22 residues. Trimming took 4 bases from V and 0 from J, leaving 33 bases between them. Germline V gene sequence: CDR1 SGHVS, CDR2 FQNEAQ. CDR3 residues: CASSSTGGGPGSIGYMNTEAFF. The CDR3 DNA follows: TGTGCCAGCAGCTCCACCGGGGGGGGGCCCGGTAGCATCGGGTATATGAACACTGAAGCTTTCTTT.

This chain uses TRBV14 with TRBJ1-1; TRBD1 is a possible D gene (5 bases). The CDR3 consists of 16 residues. Germline assignment: CDR1 SGHDN and CDR2 FVKESK. Trimming removed 4 bases at V and 12 bases at J, with 27 bases between. Here the CDR3 DNA reads TGTGCCAGCAGCCTGGGGCAGGGAGGGAGGACTGAAGTGACTTTCTTT. This sequence encodes CASSLGQGGRTEVTFF.

In DNA form, the CDR3 reads TGTGCCAGCAGTGAAGGAGATGGCTACACCTTC. Its translation: CASSEGDGYTF. The chain uses TRBV2 and TRBJ1-2; D unclear. The V end lost 1 base, the J end lost 6 bases, and 3 bases lay between the germline ends. Germline V gene sequence: CDR1 SNHLY, CDR2 FYNNEI. This CDR3 has 11 residues.

This chain joins TRBV29-1 and TRBJ2-2; perhaps TRBD2 as D (5 bases). V lost 6 bases and J 7 bases, leaving 12 bases between the germline ends. The CDR3 runs to 12 residues. Germline V gives CDR1 SQVTM, CDR2 ANQGSEA. CDR3 sequence reads: CSVGLYSGELFF. CDR3 in DNA: TGCAGCGTAGGACTCTACAGCGGGGAGCTGTTTTTT.

This clone showed up just a few times. This chain joins TRBV5-1 and TRBJ2-2; 10 nucleotides align to TRBD2. With V trimmed by 1 base and J by 2 bases, 11 bases remained unmatched. Germline V lookup: CDR1 SGHRS, CDR2 YFSETQ. This CDR3 spans 19 amino acids. The CDR3 nucleotides are TGCGCCAGCAGCTTGCGGCTTCGGCTAGCGGGGGCCAACACCGGGGAGCTGTTTTTT. Protein: CASSLRLRLAGANTGELFF. The whole variable domain, filled in from reference TRBV5-1 and TRBJ2-2, reads KAGVTQTPRYLIKTRGQQVTLSCSPISGHRSVSWYQQTPGQGLQFLFEYFSETQRNKGNFPGRFSGRQFSNSRSEMNVSTLELGDSALYLCASSLRLRLAGANTGELFFGEGSRLTVL.

V is TRBV7-8 and J is TRBJ2-7; 7 bases are shared with TRBD1. Trimming at V came to 5 bases and at J to 6 bases, leaving 4 bases not matched to a gene. This CDR3 comprises 12 residues. Germline CDR1 SGHVS, CDR2 FQNEAQ. The CDR3 bases are TGTGCCAGCAGCCCCAGGGGGAGCGAGCAGTACTTC. Translating gives CASSPRGSEQYF.